This T cell receptor (beta chain) is from a study of T cells in Graves' hyperthyroidism and ophthalmopathy. What was amplified from RNA transcripts were TCR beta CDR3 regions. Using the HTBI primer set, a first-round RT-PCR was run on the TCR CDR3. TCRdb reanalysed the multiplex PCR reads using MiXCR and keeps one entry per CDR3 protein. The profile shows 500,000 to 650,000 distinct CDR3 sequences, 14% of them singletons. Orbital computed tomography, thyroid ultrasound, serum thyroxine and TRAb, and clinical symptoms together informed the diagnoses. This CDR3 contains 15 residues. Looked up from germline, CDR1 is MNHNS and CDR2 is SASEGT. V gave up 5 bases and J gave up 4 bases, with 15 bases separating them. This clonotype was counted only a few times.

Sequenced: blood. The chain is built from TRBV6-1 and TRBJ1-3; D gene uncertain. The sequence was obtained from a woman aged 35 to 49 with Graves' hyperthyroidism. CDR3 in DNA: TGTGCCAGCAGTCCGACCTGGGCCTCAGGAAACACCATATATTTT. Translated, it gives CASSPTWASGNTIYF.